A selection of T cell receptor beta chains follows, all from one sample in a study of cytomegalovirus exposure and HLA in healthy donors. Produced via immunoSEQ multiplex PCR; TCRdb's table is partial and in-frame only. The sample records under 150,000 clones, over 65% being singletons. Sequenced input: PBMCs. The receptors shown here come from a male donor in good health and CMV-seronegative. Both conserved end residues are part of each CDR3. The D gene is left open where the match is weak. Not all rows give a size; the values are once, few, many and, for expanded clones, a class.

D,V,J,size,DNA,CDR3
NA,TRBV2,TRBJ2-3,once,TGTGCCGGAACCGCCTTAGGGGGGGCAGGGGCAGATACGCAGTATTTT,CAGTALGGAGADTQYF
TRBD2,TRBV5-1,TRBJ2-3,NA,TGCGCCAGCAGCTCCCTAGCGGGACTAACGCCCGCAGATACGCAGTATTTT,CASSSLAGLTPADTQYF
NA,TRBV14,TRBJ2-3,NA,TGTGCCAGCAGCCCAGGCGGGTCAGATACGCAGTATTTT,CASSPGGSDTQYF
TRBD1,TRBV5-1,TRBJ2-3,NA,TGCGCCAGCAGCTTGGCTGGGACAGGCGGGCCAGATACGCAGTATTTT,CASSLAGTGGPDTQYF
TRBD1,TRBV28,TRBJ2-2,once,TGTGCCAGCAGTTTACGGGGACACACGAGACAGGGTTTTTTCGGGGAGCTGTTTTTT,CASSLRGHTRQGFFGELFF
TRBD2,TRBV4-3,TRBJ2-7,NA,TGCGCCAGCAGCCAAGTACTAGCGGGAAGCTACGAGCAGTACTTC,CASSQVLAGSYEQYF
TRBD2,TRBV2,TRBJ2-3,NA,TGTGCCAGCCTGACTAGCGGTAAGACGGTGACGCAGTATTTT,CASLTSGKTVTQYF
NA,TRBV4-3,TRBJ1-2,once,TGCGCCAGCAGCGTGGGGCAGGCAGAAGGCTACACCTTC,CASSVGQAEGYTF
NA,TRBV18,TRBJ1-2,NA,TGTGCCAGCTCACCAGCAAACACCCAGATACATCGTAACTATGGCTACACCTTC,CASSPANTQIHRNYGYTF
TRBD2,TRBV6-4,TRBJ2-3,NA,TGTGCCAGCAGTGAGAGACTAGCGGGAGGCCCAGATACGCAGTATTTT,CASSERLAGGPDTQYF
TRBD1,TRBV6-5,TRBJ2-7,NA,TGTGCCAGCAGTTACTCAAGGGGGCCGACCTACGAGCAGTACTTC,CASSYSRGPTYEQYF
TRBD2,TRBV4-1,TRBJ2-1,NA,TGCGCCAGCAGCCGGGGTCGAAACGGGGGGAATGAGCAGTTCTTC,CASSRGRNGGNEQFF
TRBD2,TRBV4-2,TRBJ2-3,few,TGTGCCAGCATGGAGCGGGAGGAAAGCACAGATACGCAGTATTTT,CASMEREESTDTQYF
NA,TRBV7-8,TRBJ1-5,NA,TGTGCCAGCAGCTTAGGAGCCAGGCTTGATCAGCCCCAGCATTTT,CASSLGARLDQPQHF
TRBD1,TRBV30,TRBJ1-2,NA,TGTGCCTGGGACAGGGACTATGGCTACACCTTC,CAWDRDYGYTF
NA,TRBV5-4,TRBJ2-5,NA,TGTGCCAGCAGCTTGGTCGAGGTACGGGAGACCCAGTACTTC,CASSLVEVRETQYF
TRBD2,TRBV7-8,TRBJ2-2,NA,TGTGCCAGCAGCTTAGGGGTTGTGGGGGGGTCCGGGGAGCTGTTTTTT,CASSLGVVGGSGELFF
NA,TRBV11-2,TRBJ2-5,NA,TGTGCCAGCAGCTTAAATCTGGGCGAGGAGACCCAGTACTTC,CASSLNLGEETQYF
NA,TRBV7-6,TRBJ2-7,once,TGTGCCAGCAGCTTACGAGGGGGACAAGTCTACGAGCAGTACTTC,CASSLRGGQVYEQYF
TRBD2,TRBV7-8,TRBJ2-2,NA,TGTGCCAGCAGCCCCAGCGGGGGAAACACCGGGGAGCTGTTTTTT,CASSPSGGNTGELFF
NA,TRBV4-3,TRBJ2-7,NA,TGCGCCAGCAGCCAAGATCTCTCGTATACCTACGAGCAGTACTTC,CASSQDLSYTYEQYF
NA,TRBV7-9,TRBJ2-5,NA,TGTGCCACCCTGGGGGCGGGGGATGAGGCAGAGACCCAGTACTTC,CATLGAGDEAETQYF
NA,TRBV29-1,TRBJ2-5,NA,TGCAGCGTTGGAGGGGCGGGACCGTCGTGGGAGCAGTACTTC,CSVGGAGPSWEQYF
TRBD1,TRBV4-1,TRBJ2-3,NA,TGCGCCAGCAGCCATAGACAGGGTAGCACAGATACGCAGTATTTT,CASSHRQGSTDTQYF
TRBD1,TRBV4-2,TRBJ1-3,NA,TGTGCCAGCAGCCAGAGTGGAGGGGGCCTTATCTCTGGAAACACCATATATTTT,CASSQSGGGLISGNTIYF
NA,TRBV27,TRBJ2-3,NA,TGTGCCAGCAGTTTAATCCAGGGGCCTGGCACAGATACGCAGTATTTT,CASSLIQGPGTDTQYF
NA,TRBV4-2,TRBJ1-4,few,TGTGCCAGCAGCCAAGATGTCGCAGGCGAAAAACTGTTTTTT,CASSQDVAGEKLFF
NA,TRBV7-7,TRBJ2-7,NA,TGTGCTAGCAGCCCGGGACAACTCTACGAGCAGTACTTC,CASSPGQLYEQYF
NA,TRBV16,TRBJ2-7,NA,TGTGCCAGCAGCCCCGGAGAGGTCTACGAGCAGTACTTC,CASSPGEVYEQYF
TRBD2,TRBV5-4,TRBJ2-5,NA,TGTGCCAGCAGCTCCCGGCCCTTAGCGGGAGTGGGGACCCAGTACTTC,CASSSRPLAGVGTQYF
NA,TRBV7-3,TRBJ1-2,NA,TGTGCCAGCAGCCAAGGGGACACGCTCGACTATGGCTACACCTTC,CASSQGDTLDYGYTF
NA,TRBV11-2,TRBJ2-7,NA,TGTGCCAGCAGCTTAGCTGTCTCCTACGAGCAGTACTTC,CASSLAVSYEQYF
TRBD1,TRBV7-9,TRBJ2-5,once,TGTGCCAGCAGCAGTGCCTCAGGGGGCTGGGGCCAAGAGACCCAGTACTTC,CASSSASGGWGQETQYF
NA,TRBV11-2,TRBJ2-1,NA,TGTGCCAGCAGCTTAGAGCGGGACCCCTCCTACAATGAGCAGTTCTTC,CASSLERDPSYNEQFF
NA,TRBV6-5,TRBJ1-1,few,TGTGCCAGCAGTTACGGGGAGGGGACCACTGAAGCTTTCTTT,CASSYGEGTTEAFF
NA,TRBV6-5,TRBJ1-1,NA,TGTGCCAGCAGCCCGAACCCAGGGGCGTGGGGAGCTTTCTTT,CASSPNPGAWGAFF
TRBD1,TRBV6-1,TRBJ2-7,NA,TGTGCCAGCAGTGCCCGGGACAGGAATTACGAGCAGTACTTC,CASSARDRNYEQYF
NA,TRBV2,TRBJ2-2,NA,TGTGCCAGCAGTGAAACGCCTAGCGGGGAGCTGTTTTTT,CASSETPSGELFF
TRBD1,TRBV7-2,TRBJ1-2,NA,TGTGCCAGCAGCCCCGACAGGGACAGAGGCTACACCTTC,CASSPDRDRGYTF
TRBD1,TRBV5-4,TRBJ2-5,NA,TGTGCCAGCAGAGACAGGGGTGGAGAGACCCAGTACTTC,CASRDRGGETQYF
TRBD1,TRBV5-4,TRBJ2-7,NA,TGTGCCAGCAGATCAGCAGGGGGACCCTACGAGCAGTACTTC,CASRSAGGPYEQYF
TRBD1,TRBV6-5,TRBJ1-1,NA,TGTGCCAGCAGCCTCGACAGGGGGAACACTGAAGCTTTCTTT,CASSLDRGNTEAFF
TRBD2,TRBV2,TRBJ2-5,NA,TGTGCCAGCATTCAAGCGGGAGCGGCGGAGACCCAGTACTTC,CASIQAGAAETQYF
TRBD2,TRBV29-1,TRBJ2-1,NA,TGCAGCGTTGGGGGACTAGACTTTTATGAGCAGTTCTTC,CSVGGLDFYEQFF
NA,TRBV2,TRBJ1-2,NA,TGTGCCAGCAGTGGCGGGAGTTCTAACTATGGCTACACCTTC,CASSGGSSNYGYTF
NA,TRBV7-2,TRBJ1-2,few,TGTGCCAGCAGCCTACCGGAGTTGGTGGAAATTCTTAACTATGGCTACACCTTC,CASSLPELVEILNYGYTF
TRBD2,TRBV9,TRBJ2-7,NA,TGTGCCAGCAGCGGCTCCGGGACTAGCGGACCAACCTACGAGCAGTACTTC,CASSGSGTSGPTYEQYF
NA,TRBV4-2,TRBJ2-7,few,TGTGCCAGCAGCTTGGACGGGGGCTCCTACGAGCAGTACTTC,CASSLDGGSYEQYF
NA,TRBV12-5,TRBJ2-1,NA,TGTGCTAGTGGTTTGACCACAGGGATTCCCCCCAATGAGCAGTTCTTC,CASGLTTGIPPNEQFF
TRBD2,TRBV7-9,TRBJ2-7,NA,TGTGCCAGCAGCCTCCCGCGGGAGAACGTCGTACCGGACGAGCAGTACTTC,CASSLPRENVVPDEQYF
TRBD1,TRBV7-2,TRBJ1-5,NA,TGTGCCAGCAGCTTAGTTGGGACAGGGGGAGCGTCGCCCCAGCATTTT,CASSLVGTGGASPQHF
NA,TRBV30,TRBJ2-5,NA,TGTGCCTGGCACCGGGACACACAAGAGACCCAGTACTTC,CAWHRDTQETQYF
TRBD2,TRBV25-1,TRBJ2-2,few,TGTGCCAGCAGTGACCCTAGCGGAAACACCGGGGAGCTGTTTTTT,CASSDPSGNTGELFF
NA,TRBV28,TRBJ1-2,NA,TGTGCCAGCAGATCCCTAGTCTATGGCTACACCTTC,CASRSLVYGYTF
TRBD2,TRBV19,TRBJ2-1,NA,TGTGCCAGTAGTACCCATAGCGGGCCGGTAAACAATGAGCAGTTCTTC,CASSTHSGPVNNEQFF